A selection of T cell receptor beta chains follows, all from one sample in a study of cytomegalovirus exposure and HLA in healthy donors. Only in-frame clones appear in the TCRdb table, and some are missing; sequencing was by immunoSEQ multiplex PCR. The sample holds some 150,000 clones; roughly three quarters are singletons and the top ten take 1.5% to 2%. The sequenced material came from PBMCs. All receptors derive from a woman younger than 45 in good health and CMV-seronegative. CDR3s include the opening cysteine and the closing phenylalanine or tryptophan. D genes are given only for firm matches. The size of a clone is reported for some rows only, either as once, few or many, or as a class for expanded clones.

D: NA
V: TRBV30
J: TRBJ2-1
size: NA
CDR3: CAEERSYNEQFF
DNA: TGTGCTGAGGAGCGGTCCTACAATGAGCAGTTCTTC

D: TRBD2
V: TRBV5-1
J: TRBJ2-2
size: few
CDR3: CASSFTVLAFSGELFF
DNA: TGCGCCAGCAGCTTCACGGTACTAGCGTTTTCCGGGGAGCTGTTTTTT

D: NA
V: TRBV5-1
J: TRBJ2-1
size: NA
CDR3: CASSLSSGEREQFF
DNA: TGCGCCAGCAGCTTGTCTTCGGGAGAGAGAGAGCAGTTCTTC

D: NA
V: TRBV28
J: TRBJ1-2
size: NA
CDR3: CASSSPGGRYYGYTF
DNA: TGTGCCAGCAGTTCCCCGGGGGGGCGATACTATGGCTACACCTTC

D: TRBD2
V: TRBV10-3
J: TRBJ2-1
size: NA
CDR3: CAISGTGGLVNEQFF
DNA: TGTGCCATCAGTGGAACGGGAGGGTTAGTCAATGAGCAGTTCTTC

D: TRBD1
V: TRBV5-6
J: TRBJ2-2
size: NA
CDR3: CASSLRRTGSNTGELFF
DNA: TGTGCCAGCAGCCTCCGAAGGACAGGATCGAACACCGGGGAGCTGTTTTTT

D: NA
V: TRBV5-4
J: TRBJ2-1
size: once
CDR3: CASSGGQGWGEQFF
DNA: TGTGCCAGCAGCGGCGGGCAGGGGTGGGGAGAGCAGTTCTTC

D: TRBD2
V: TRBV7-3
J: TRBJ2-7
size: NA
CDR3: CASSSGSGYEQYF
DNA: TGTGCCAGCAGTAGCGGGAGTGGCTACGAGCAGTACTTC

D: NA
V: TRBV19
J: TRBJ2-5
size: NA
CDR3: CASSIGRKETQYF
DNA: TGTGCCAGTAGTATTGGCAGGAAAGAGACCCAGTACTTC

D: NA
V: TRBV28
J: TRBJ1-5
size: NA
CDR3: CASSLNVPGQPQHF
DNA: TGTGCCAGCAGTTTAAACGTCCCCGGGCAGCCCCAGCATTTT

D: NA
V: TRBV18
J: TRBJ1-1
size: NA
CDR3: CASSLGLISNTEAFF
DNA: TGTGCCAGCTCACTCGGACTTATTTCGAACACTGAAGCTTTCTTT

D: TRBD2
V: TRBV6-1
J: TRBJ2-4
size: NA
CDR3: CASSVFGGGTRNIQYF
DNA: TGTGCCAGCAGTGTCTTCGGCGGGGGGACTCGGAACATTCAGTACTTC

D: TRBD2
V: TRBV6-5
J: TRBJ2-1
size: NA
CDR3: CASSPTSGGYNEQFF
DNA: TGTGCCAGCAGTCCGACTAGCGGGGGGTACAATGAGCAGTTCTTC

D: TRBD2
V: TRBV19
J: TRBJ2-2
size: NA
CDR3: CASNLAGVGTGELFF
DNA: TGTGCCAGCAATCTAGCGGGAGTAGGGACCGGGGAGCTGTTTTTT

D: TRBD1
V: TRBV30
J: TRBJ1-2
size: once
CDR3: CAWRRGGEGRGYTF
DNA: TGTGCCTGGAGGCGAGGGGGCGAGGGGAGAGGCTACACCTTC

D: NA
V: TRBV28
J: TRBJ2-7
size: once
CDR3: CASSLGMYEQYF
DNA: TGTGCCAGCAGTTTAGGCATGTACGAGCAGTACTTC

D: NA
V: TRBV28
J: TRBJ1-2
size: NA
CDR3: CASRPAGDGYGYTF
DNA: TGTGCCAGCAGACCAGCGGGGGACGGCTATGGCTACACCTTC

D: NA
V: TRBV7-2
J: TRBJ1-1
size: NA
CDR3: CASSFTGITEAFF
DNA: TGTGCCAGCAGCTTCACAGGTATCACTGAAGCTTTCTTT

D: TRBD2
V: TRBV11-3
J: TRBJ2-1
size: NA
CDR3: CASSSGLAYNEQFF
DNA: TGTGCCAGCAGCTCGGGACTAGCCTACAATGAGCAGTTCTTC

D: TRBD2
V: TRBV5-1
J: TRBJ2-5
size: NA
CDR3: CASSLAGGKTQYF
DNA: TGCGCCAGCAGCTTAGCGGGGGGAAAAACCCAGTACTTC

D: TRBD2
V: TRBV18
J: TRBJ2-1
size: NA
CDR3: CASSPQREAYNEQFF
DNA: TGTGCCAGCTCACCACAACGGGAGGCTTACAATGAGCAGTTCTTC

D: TRBD1
V: TRBV2
J: TRBJ2-1
size: few
CDR3: CASSGDRVWGSYNEQFF
DNA: TGTGCCAGCAGCGGGGACAGGGTGTGGGGCTCCTACAATGAGCAGTTCTTC

D: NA
V: TRBV6-6
J: TRBJ2-3
size: NA
CDR3: CASTPRGDTQYF
DNA: TGTGCCAGCACCCCCCGGGGAGATACGCAGTATTTT

D: NA
V: TRBV10-3
J: TRBJ2-7
size: NA
CDR3: CAISGTTTRGEQYF
DNA: TGTGCCATCAGCGGGACAACGACAAGGGGCGAGCAGTACTTC

D: NA
V: TRBV29-1
J: TRBJ2-1
size: NA
CDR3: CSAEGGSPSSYNEQFF
DNA: TGCAGTGCAGAGGGGGGGTCACCTAGCTCCTACAATGAGCAGTTCTTC

D: NA
V: TRBV5-1
J: TRBJ2-3
size: NA
CDR3: CASSTLAESTDTQYF
DNA: TGCGCCAGCAGCACGTTAGCGGAAAGCACAGATACGCAGTATTTT

D: NA
V: TRBV6-4
J: TRBJ1-1
size: NA
CDR3: CASSDMGGGEAFF
DNA: TGTGCCAGCAGTGATATGGGGGGGGGTGAAGCTTTCTTT

D: NA
V: TRBV7-2
J: TRBJ2-5
size: once
CDR3: CASSLGRTQETQYF
DNA: TGTGCCAGCAGCTTAGGGAGGACTCAAGAGACCCAGTACTTC

D: NA
V: TRBV7-6
J: TRBJ1-4
size: few
CDR3: CASAGGTNEKLFF
DNA: TGTGCCAGCGCGGGAGGCACTAATGAAAAACTGTTTTTT

D: NA
V: TRBV21-1
J: TRBJ2-7
size: NA
CDR3: CASSKGIIAGGPLYEQYF
DNA: TGTGCCAGCAGCAAAGGAATCATAGCGGGAGGGCCCCTCTACGAGCAGTACTTC

D: NA
V: TRBV19
J: TRBJ2-5
size: NA
CDR3: CASSNRLKQETQYF
DNA: TGTGCCAGTAGTAACCGACTCAAACAAGAGACCCAGTACTTC

D: NA
V: TRBV28
J: TRBJ1-1
size: once
CDR3: CASSFAVVSNTEAFF
DNA: TGTGCCAGCAGTTTCGCGGTTGTCAGTAACACTGAAGCTTTCTTT

D: NA
V: TRBV28
J: TRBJ1-3
size: NA
CDR3: CASQDSSGNTIYF
DNA: TGTGCCAGCCAGGACAGCTCTGGAAACACCATATATTTT

D: TRBD2
V: TRBV19
J: TRBJ2-3
size: NA
CDR3: CASSIVSGGADTQYF
DNA: TGTGCCAGTAGTATTGTTAGCGGGGGGGCAGATACGCAGTATTTT

D: TRBD1
V: TRBV5-1
J: TRBJ2-5
size: NA
CDR3: CASSGGTGGYQETQYF
DNA: TGCGCCAGCAGCGGAGGGACAGGGGGGTACCAAGAGACCCAGTACTTC

D: NA
V: TRBV30
J: TRBJ2-7
size: NA
CDR3: CAWGRGNEQYF
DNA: TGTGCCTGGGGCCGGGGGAACGAGCAGTACTTC

D: NA
V: TRBV2
J: TRBJ2-7
size: few
CDR3: CASSPAYEQYF
DNA: TGTGCCAGCAGTCCCGCCTACGAGCAGTACTTC

D: TRBD1
V: TRBV5-8
J: TRBJ1-2
size: NA
CDR3: CASRNRDRVSFGYTF
DNA: TGTGCCAGCAGGAACCGGGACAGGGTATCTTTTGGCTACACCTTC

D: NA
V: TRBV6-6
J: TRBJ1-5
size: NA
CDR3: CASSYSAGVSNQPQHF
DNA: TGTGCCAGCAGTTACTCTGCGGGGGTTAGCAATCAGCCCCAGCATTTT

D: TRBD1
V: TRBV6-5
J: TRBJ2-1
size: NA
CDR3: CASSSSTGAVNEQFF
DNA: TGTGCCAGCAGTTCCTCGACAGGGGCCGTGAATGAGCAGTTCTTC

D: TRBD2
V: TRBV30
J: TRBJ2-3
size: NA
CDR3: CAWSVPGGRDTQYF
DNA: TGTGCCTGGAGTGTTCCGGGGGGGCGAGATACGCAGTATTTT

D: NA
V: TRBV9
J: TRBJ2-7
size: NA
CDR3: CASSLAGQNYEQYF
DNA: TGTGCCAGCAGCCTGGCTGGACAGAACTACGAGCAGTACTTC

D: NA
V: TRBV4-1
J: TRBJ2-3
size: NA
CDR3: CASTKLGGTDTQYF
DNA: TGCGCCAGCACCAAACTAGGTGGCACAGATACGCAGTATTTT

D: NA
V: TRBV15
J: TRBJ1-4
size: NA
CDR3: CATSRGLSATNEKLFF
DNA: TGTGCCACCAGCAGAGGATTATCGGCAACTAATGAAAAACTGTTTTTT

D: NA
V: TRBV28
J: TRBJ2-1
size: NA
CDR3: CASSFNREYDEQFF
DNA: TGTGCCAGCAGTTTCAACAGGGAGTACGATGAGCAGTTCTTC

D: TRBD2
V: TRBV6-4
J: TRBJ2-6
size: NA
CDR3: CASGGGTEGSGANVLTF
DNA: TGTGCCAGCGGGGGGGGGACGGAAGGCTCTGGGGCCAACGTCCTGACTTTC

D: NA
V: TRBV30
J: TRBJ1-2
size: few
CDR3: CAWSVRGTYTF
DNA: TGTGCCTGGAGTGTACGGGGGACCTACACCTTC

D: TRBD1
V: TRBV6-5
J: TRBJ1-2
size: NA
CDR3: CASRSEGQGVYGYTF
DNA: TGTGCCAGCCGCAGTGAGGGACAGGGAGTCTATGGCTACACCTTC

D: NA
V: TRBV28
J: TRBJ1-5
size: NA
CDR3: CASSPPGADPSQPQHF
DNA: TGTGCCAGCAGTCCCCCGGGAGCAGACCCCAGTCAGCCCCAGCATTTT

D: NA
V: TRBV2
J: TRBJ1-5
size: NA
CDR3: CATESGSGQPQHF
DNA: TGTGCCACCGAATCAGGGTCCGGTCAGCCCCAGCATTTT

D: NA
V: TRBV7-9
J: TRBJ1-3
size: NA
CDR3: CASTMAETAGNTIYF
DNA: TGTGCCAGCACCATGGCGGAGACCGCTGGAAACACCATATATTTT

D: TRBD1
V: TRBV6-5
J: TRBJ2-7
size: NA
CDR3: CASSYSTGAPYEQYF
DNA: TGTGCCAGCAGTTACTCGACAGGGGCCCCCTACGAGCAGTACTTC

D: TRBD1
V: TRBV5-3
J: TRBJ1-5
size: few
CDR3: CARSFKGTGGPKNGNQPQHF
DNA: TGTGCCAGAAGCTTTAAAGGGACAGGTGGTCCGAAGAATGGCAATCAGCCCCAGCATTTT

D: NA
V: TRBV11-2
J: TRBJ2-7
size: once
CDR3: CASSPAGLAGYEQYF
DNA: TGTGCCAGCAGCCCCGCGGGGCTAGCTGGATACGAGCAGTACTTC

D: TRBD1
V: TRBV18
J: TRBJ2-1
size: few
CDR3: CASSPLGTGDNEQFF
DNA: TGTGCCAGCTCACCACTCGGGACAGGGGACAATGAGCAGTTCTTC

D: NA
V: TRBV9
J: TRBJ1-5
size: NA
CDR3: CASSARLGGTGNQPQHF
DNA: TGTGCCAGCAGCGCACGGCTAGGGGGTACGGGCAATCAGCCCCAGCATTTT

D: NA
V: TRBV7-2
J: TRBJ1-4
size: NA
CDR3: CASSPRSGLVLNEKLFF
DNA: TGTGCCAGCAGCCCCCGAAGCGGATTAGTCCTTAATGAAAAACTGTTTTTT

D: NA
V: TRBV5-8
J: TRBJ2-6
size: NA
CDR3: CASSLRAGAGANVLTF
DNA: TGTGCCAGCAGCTTAAGGGCAGGGGCTGGGGCCAACGTCCTGACTTTC